This paragraph reports one T cell receptor beta chain. Its antigen remains unidentified. No much larger clone is present one base from it, and per-base qualities are unavailable. Libraries were constructed by 5' RACE. For sequencing, an Illumina HiSeq 2500 was employed. A second about 7 to 11 cycle PCR used a sample-barcoded 5' primer and a J-beta primer mix. Each TCR beta cDNA molecule received a unique molecular identifier from a template-switch 5' adaptor carrying 12 random nucleotides. Each sample yielded at least 2.5 million CDR3-containing paired-end reads. First-strand cDNA was synthesized from all RNA with the Mint cDNA synthesis kit, primed by a TRBC-specific oligonucleotide. Following uracil-DNA glycosylase treatment, all cDNA underwent a first 18-cycle PCR with the universal primers M1SS and BC2_uni_R. In the source study's methods: For normalization, 1 million high-quality reads, each with a distinct molecular identifier, were randomly selected from each sample. Instead of being binned into consensus sequences, reads that shared molecular identifiers were thrown out. MiTCR, with a Q25 quality threshold and the strictest error-elimination algorithm, was used for CDR3 identification, clonotype clustering and error correction. A nonparametric unseen species model with Euler transformation was used to estimate a lower bound on total TCR beta diversity. The public reads were reanalyzed by TCRdb: fastp trimming at Q25, MiXCR alignment, in-frame beta chains only. Here each entry gathers all rows of one CDR3 protein and keeps the most common genes and DNA. The V and J calls and clone size are TCRdb's, not the authors'. Recorded for this sample are 1.6 million or so distinct CDR3 sequences; around 36% of them occurred a single time. Around 11% of the sample is held by the ten biggest clonotypes.

The entry originates in a study of blood T cells in healthy people across ages (dated by TCRdb to between 2014 and 2016). Background on the whole study: In model experiments, template switching captured about one uniquely barcoded TCR beta cDNA molecule for every two T cells. Age-related changes in TCR beta repertoire diversity were measured in the study by deep sequencing normalized with unique cDNA molecular identifiers. Donors were grouped into four age groups: young (average approximately 16 years), middle-aged (39), aged (around 62) and long-lived (around 82). To avoid experimental bias, donors of different ages were randomly spread across the sequencing lanes. For two donors (one aged 18 to 30 and one aged 80 or older), the study analyzed two additional independent replicas of 1 million unique cDNA reads from the same blood draw.

CDR1 is given as MNHEY and CDR2 as SVGEGT, both from the germline V gene. The junction shows trimming of 0 bases on V and 3 bases on J, plus 9 bases between the germline ends. The cysteine opens and the phenylalanine closes a CDR3 of 15 amino acids. This entry keeps only the CDR3 DNA: 45 bases, framed from base 1. The donors were a few dozen Caucasian individuals from Russia, aged 6 to 90 years, who were systemically healthy. Each donor gave approximately 9.3 milliliters of peripheral blood, collected into EDTA-treated Vacutainer tubes. Ficoll-Paque density-gradient centrifugation was used to isolate PBMCs, with at least 7 million per sample. Total RNA was extracted from PBMCs with Trizol reagent, with at least 6 micrograms obtained per sample. For every donor, flow cytometry on a PBMC aliquot measured the percentage of naive CD45RAhigh/CD27high T cells. Overall study results and their limits: As age increased, observed TCR beta diversity per million T cells dropped in a roughly linear way, and a significant reduction was already evident by age 40. Because donor CMV infection status was unknown, age-related changes in expanded clonotypes were potentially confounded. Total diversity estimates from one million sequenced T cells were considered lower bounds and underestimates. A strong correlation was found between observed TCR beta diversity and the percentage of naive T cells measured by flow cytometry. Bulk unsorted PBMC profiling prevented conclusive comparison of naive and antigen-experienced compartments. The long-lived group showed more naive CD4+ T cells, fewer expanded clones and increased TCR diversity than the aged group, suggesting age selection.

The clonotype was recovered from a woman in her 30s in good health. The V and J segments used are TRBV6-2 or TRBV6-3 and TRBJ2-1; TRBD1 is perhaps the D gene, given 5 matching bases. Sequenced sample: blood. The base sequence is TGTGCCAGCAGTTACTCACCAGACAGCTACAATGAGCAGTTCTTC. Its coded protein is CASSYSPDSYNEQFF.